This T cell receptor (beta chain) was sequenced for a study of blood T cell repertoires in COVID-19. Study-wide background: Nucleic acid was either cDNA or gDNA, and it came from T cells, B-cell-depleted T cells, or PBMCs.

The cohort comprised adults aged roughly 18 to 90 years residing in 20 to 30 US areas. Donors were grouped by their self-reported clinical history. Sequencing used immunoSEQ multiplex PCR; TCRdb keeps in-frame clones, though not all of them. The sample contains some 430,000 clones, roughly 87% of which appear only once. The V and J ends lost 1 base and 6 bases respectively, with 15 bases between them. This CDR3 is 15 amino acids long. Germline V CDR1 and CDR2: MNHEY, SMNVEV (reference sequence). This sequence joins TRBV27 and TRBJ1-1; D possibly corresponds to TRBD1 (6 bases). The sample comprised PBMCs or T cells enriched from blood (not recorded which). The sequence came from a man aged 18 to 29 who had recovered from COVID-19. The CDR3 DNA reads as TGTGCCAGCAGTTTATGGTCGGGGGGCGGTGCTGAAGCTTTCTTT. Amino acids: CASSLWSGGGAEAFF.